Listed below are T cell receptor beta chains from one sample, sequenced in a study of blood T cell repertoires in COVID-19. Some clones are missing from TCRdb's copy, which holds only in-frame ones; the method was immunoSEQ multiplex PCR. The data contain some 200,000 clones, over 75% of them singletons. Sequences were obtained from peripheral blood. The receptors stem from a man between 45 and 60 years old with COVID-19, enrolled during active disease. CDR3s include the opening cysteine and the closing phenylalanine or tryptophan.

j_call v_call cdr3_aa
TRBJ2-7 TRBV27 CASSGLAGPYEQYF
TRBJ1-2 TRBV6-5 CASSWTLGYGYTF
TRBJ2-1 TRBV27 CASSSVLANEQFF
TRBJ2-5 TRBV18 CASSPPLRDLKETQYF
TRBJ2-1 TRBV29-1 CSVSGRNNEQFF
TRBJ2-1 TRBV4-3 CASSQDTSGSSYNEQFF
TRBJ2-7 TRBV28 CASRPQGISGEQYF
TRBJ2-7 TRBV6-5 CAKQTSLAGEQYF
TRBJ1-2 TRBV2 CASSELGGGQFLPHYDYYGYTF
TRBJ1-5 TRBV27 CASSPRQGQGYSNQPQHF
TRBJ2-5 TRBV9 CASSVGRGQETQYF
TRBJ2-1 TRBV10-3 CAISGDGGAISYNEQFF
TRBJ2-6 TRBV19 CASSIRVTSGTYTGANVLTF
TRBJ2-2 TRBV10-1 CAPFGASGRPGELFF
TRBJ1-1 TRBV2 CASRTGGAEAFF
TRBJ1-3 TRBV5-1 CASSLANVPGQGNTIYF